This entry lists 30 T cell receptor beta chains sequenced from one sample in a study of blood T cell repertoires in COVID-19. Libraries were prepared by immunoSEQ multiplex PCR; TCRdb keeps only in-frame clonotypes and omits some of them. This sample has 300,000 to 400,000 clones; about nine tenths occur once, and the top ten carry approximately 9.4%. Sequencing was performed on peripheral blood. The receptors originated from a man between 25 and 39 years old with COVID-19, enrolled during active disease.

The genes are TRBV7-2 and TRBJ1-5; possible D gene TRBD1, 5 bases. The ends were cut back, 2 bases at V and 7 bases at J, with 18 bases in the middle. Germline V gene data show CDR1 as SGHTA and CDR2 as FQGNSA. The CDR3 loop spans 16 amino acids. DNA for the CDR3: TGTGCCAGCAGCTTAATTGCAGGGAACGCGGGGCAGCCCCAGCATTTT. Amino acid sequence: CASSLIAGNAGQPQHF.

This clone showed up just a few times. The chain employs TRBV25-1 and TRBJ1-5; no reliable D call. This CDR3 has 13 amino acids. Per the germline V gene, CDR1 is MGHDK and CDR2 is SYGVNS. V was shortened by 4 bases and J by 0 bases, with 4 bases between the two germline ends. This chain's CDR3 is CASSVNSNQPQHF. In DNA, the CDR3 is TGTGCCAGCAGTGTAAATAGCAATCAGCCCCAGCATTTT. Filled out from reference TRBV25-1 and TRBJ1-5, the complete variable domain reads EADIYQTPRYLVIGTGKKITLECSQTMGHDKMYWYQQDPGMELHLIHYSYGVNSTEKGDLSSESTVSRIRTEHFPLTLESARPSHTSQYLCASSVNSNQPQHFGDGTRLSIL.

This rearrangement joins TRBV7-8 to TRBJ1-5; the D gene is possibly TRBD1 (5 bases). Germline assignment: CDR1 SGHVS and CDR2 FQNEAQ. Trimming removed 3 bases from V and 7 bases from J, with 10 bases in between. The CDR3 contains 13 residues. The CDR3 reads CASSFGGNQPQHF. CDR3 DNA sequence: TGTGCCAGCAGCTTCGGGGGGAACCAGCCCCAGCATTTT.

The V gene is TRBV10-3, the J gene TRBJ2-1, with D tentatively TRBD2 (6 bases). Deletions cut 2 bases from V and 6 bases from J, with 17 bases between. Germline loops: CDR1 ENHRY, CDR2 SYGVKD. The CDR3 is 16 residues long. CDR3 bases: TGTGCCATCAGTGAGAGATTGCAGGGACTGACCAATGAGCAGTTCTTC. Amino acids: CAISERLQGLTNEQFF.

Note on this clone: In the same sample, other DNA sequences code for this CDR3. V gene TRBV7-2 combines with J gene TRBJ1-5, with D maybe TRBD1 (5 bases). CDR3 size: 14 residues. Germline-derived CDR1 and CDR2 are SGHTA and FQGNSA. V was cut by 0 bases and J by 4 bases, with 7 bases left in between. CDR3 amino acids: CASSLATGNQPQHF. The CDR3 region has the DNA TGTGCCAGCAGCTTAGCTACAGGAAATCAGCCCCAGCATTTT.

The rearrangement joins TRBV12-3 or TRBV12-4 to TRBJ2-7; perhaps TRBD1 as D (6 bases). The CDR3 has 13 amino acids. V shed 5 bases and J shed 6 bases, with 14 bases lying between them. This CDR3 is CASSRLQGTEQYF. The CDR3 DNA reads as TGTGCCAGCAGTCGATTACAGGGTACCGAGCAGTACTTC.

This chain uses TRBV5-1 with TRBJ2-3, with a tentative D call TRBD2 (6 bases). The germline V and J ends were trimmed by 0 bases and 6 bases, with 11 bases remaining between them. This CDR3 is 14 amino acids long. Germline loops: CDR1 SGHRS, CDR2 YFSETQ. The CDR3 reads CASSLAREWDTQYF. In nucleotides, the CDR3 is TGCGCCAGCAGCTTGGCTCGGGAGTGGGATACGCAGTATTTT.

This clone has just one count. This chain links TRBV9 with TRBJ1-3; possible D gene TRBD1, 6 bases. The V gene's germline CDR1 is SGDLS and CDR2 YYNGEE. The CDR3 has 15 residues. The germline V and J ends were trimmed by 4 bases and 2 bases, with 13 bases remaining between them. The CDR3 DNA is TGTGCCAGCAGCAACAGGGAAGGAACTGGAAACACCATATATTTT. Its translation: CASSNREGTGNTIYF.

The chain is built from TRBV7-3 and TRBJ1-2; perhaps TRBD1 as D (6 bases). Germline assignment: CDR1 SGHTA and CDR2 FQGTGA. V was clipped by 5 bases and J by 7 bases, with 14 bases between them. The CDR3 extends over 13 amino acids. CDR3 sequence (DNA): TGTGCCAGCAGCCCCCGGACAGTCTCTGGCTACACCTTC. It codes for CASSPRTVSGYTF.

The chain recombines TRBV6-2 or TRBV6-3 with TRBJ1-5; D call uncertain. The length of the CDR3 is 14 residues. Deletions cut 0 bases from V and 5 bases from J, with 8 bases between. The germline CDR1 and CDR2 sequences are MNHEY and SVGEGT. CDR3: CASSYSGRDQPQHF. The CDR3 nucleotides are TGTGCCAGCAGTTACTCGGGGAGGGATCAGCCCCAGCATTTT.

The chain couples TRBV19 to TRBJ2-1; 11 nucleotides line up with TRBD2. Germline CDR1 is LNHDA and CDR2 is SQIVND (reference sequence). The CDR3 sequence is 18 residues long. J lost 2 bases, V lost 5 bases, and 11 bases had no gene match. Written as DNA, the CDR3 is TGTGCCAGTAGTGACCCCTGGACTAGCGGGTACCCCTACAATGAGCAGTTCTTC. Amino acid sequence: CASSDPWTSGYPYNEQFF.

J is TRBJ2-7 and V is TRBV6-2 or TRBV6-3, with 8 bases fitting TRBD2. The V gene's germline CDR1 is MNHEY and CDR2 SVGEGT. The V gene end was trimmed by 6 bases and the J gene end by 3 bases; junction bases not matched to a gene: 7. The CDR3 extends over 14 amino acids. In nucleotides, the CDR3 is TGTGCCAGCAGCGGGACTAGGGGGATCTACGAGCAGTACTTC. Its protein is CASSGTRGIYEQYF.

The rearrangement uses TRBV6-5 and TRBJ2-3, with TRBD2 identical over 7 bases. CDR1 and CDR2 (germline): MNHEY, SVGAGI. Germline trimming cut 2 bases from V and 9 bases from J; bases unmatched to any gene: 8. The CDR3 consists of 14 residues. For the CDR3, the DNA is TGTGCCAGCAGTTACGGAGGCAGGGAGGGGACGCAGTATTTT. Its protein is CASSYGGREGTQYF.

The rearrangement joins TRBV19 to TRBJ1-4; 10 nucleotides match TRBD1. From germline, CDR1 is LNHDA and CDR2 SQIVND (reference sequence). J lost 7 bases, V lost 8 bases, and 7 bases had no gene match. The CDR3 is made up of 14 amino acids. CDR3 nucleotides: TGTGCCAGTTACACCGGACAGGGGGGTGAAAAACTGTTTTTT. This sequence encodes CASYTGQGGEKLFF.

The gene calls are TRBV11-1 and TRBJ2-2; 13 bases fit TRBD2. The CDR3 covers 16 residues. CDR1 SGHAT and CDR2 FQDESV come from the germline V gene (reference sequence). The trim removed 3 bases at V and 6 bases at J, leaving 4 bases unmatched. CDR3 in amino acids: CASSFRLAGGAGELFF. Here the CDR3 DNA reads TGTGCCAGCAGCTTTCGACTAGCGGGAGGAGCCGGGGAGCTGTTTTTT.

This chain connects TRBV19 to TRBJ1-2; D gene uncertain. Germline lookup yields CDR1 LNHDA and CDR2 SQIVND (reference sequence). V was pared by 2 bases and J by 0 bases, with 13 bases between. The CDR3 is 16 residues long. CDR3 sequence reads: CASSILRGGANYGYTF. The CDR3 DNA follows: TGTGCCAGTAGTATACTTCGTGGAGGAGCTAACTATGGCTACACCTTC. The full variable domain, its missing parts supplied by reference TRBV19 and TRBJ1-2, is DGGITQSPKYLFRKEGQNVTLSCEQNLNHDAMYWYRQDPGQGLRLIYYSQIVNDFQKGDIAEGYSVSREKKESFPLTVTSAQKNPTAFYLCASSILRGGANYGYTFGSGTRLTVV.

The chain joins TRBV4-1 to TRBJ2-4; TRBD2 aligns across 11 bases. The germline V gene encodes CDR1 MGHRA and CDR2 YSYEKL. V shed 4 bases, J shed 0 bases, and the junction held 14 bases outside the gene matches. The CDR3 is 20 amino acids. As DNA, the CDR3 is TGCGCCAGCAGCCCAGAGATACTAGCGGGAGACAGGTTAGCCAAAAACATTCAGTACTTC. Translation: CASSPEILAGDRLAKNIQYF.

This clone was recorded once. The chain uses TRBV19 and TRBJ2-7, with 12 bases identical to TRBD2. CDR3 length equals 14 residues. Germline lookup yields CDR1 LNHDA and CDR2 SQIVND (reference sequence). The ends lost 3 bases at V and 4 bases at J; junction bases unmatched: 1. Written as DNA, the CDR3 is TGTGCCAGTAGTATGACTAGCGGGAGATACGAGCAGTACTTC. Translated: CASSMTSGRYEQYF.

The rearrangement uses TRBV5-1 and TRBJ2-7; TRBD1 agrees at 8 bases. The ends lost 4 bases at V and 0 bases at J; junction bases unmatched: 9. The CDR3 loop spans 16 amino acids. Germline CDR1 is SGHRS and CDR2 is YFSETQ. CDR3 bases: TGCGCCAGCAGCGTCACAGGGGGGTCTAGCTCCTACGAGCAGTACTTC. Residues: CASSVTGGSSSYEQYF.

V gene TRBV5-1 combines with J gene TRBJ1-2, with D possibly TRBD1 on 5 matching bases. Looked up from germline, CDR1 is SGHRS and CDR2 is YFSETQ. Trimming took 2 bases from V and 3 from J, leaving 14 bases between them. The CDR3 has 15 residues. The CDR3 region has the DNA TGCGCCAGCAGCTTCAATGGTAGGGGCGACTATGGCTACACCTTC. It is translated as CASSFNGRGDYGYTF.

V gene TRBV12-3 or TRBV12-4 combines with J gene TRBJ2-1; maybe TRBD2 (6 bases). There are 13 residues in the CDR3. V lost 3 bases and J 3 bases, leaving 6 bases between the germline ends. The CDR3 DNA reads TGTGCCAGCAGTTTGGACTACTACAATGAGCAGTTCTTC. Protein sequence: CASSLDYYNEQFF.

This clone was recorded a few times. The rearrangement uses TRBV6-4 and TRBJ2-2; 11 bases are a match to TRBD2. CDR1 MRHNA and CDR2 SNTAGT come from the germline V gene. The CDR3 has 15 residues. With V trimmed by 6 bases and J by 4 bases, 4 bases remained unmatched. CDR3 in amino acids: CASRILAGGTGELFF. The CDR3 nucleotides read TGTGCCAGCAGGATCCTAGCGGGGGGCACCGGGGAGCTGTTTTTT.

This chain links TRBV10-3 with TRBJ2-7, with TRBD1 identical over 7 bases. The V segment lost 6 bases and the J segment 2 bases; nucleotides outside the gene matches: 10. Germline V lookup: CDR1 ENHRY, CDR2 SYGVKD. CDR3 length: 15 amino acids. This CDR3 reads CAIRQAGTATYEQYF. Here the CDR3 DNA reads TGTGCCATCAGACAAGCCGGGACAGCTACCTACGAGCAGTACTTC.

The chain carries TRBV19 and TRBJ1-5, with D possibly TRBD1 on 5 matching bases. CDR1 is LNHDA and CDR2 is SQIVND in the germline V gene (reference sequence). The CDR3 extends over 16 amino acids. V was shortened by 5 bases and J by 4 bases, with 18 bases between the two germline ends. The CDR3 protein is CASSGIRQTPNQPQHF. The CDR3 region has the DNA TGTGCCAGTAGTGGGATAAGACAGACTCCTAATCAGCCCCAGCATTTT.

This chain joins TRBV2 and TRBJ2-1; 9 bases agree with TRBD2. The CDR3 loop spans 14 amino acids. J gave up 8 bases and V 6 bases, and 8 bases lay outside the gene matches. Germline loops: CDR1 SNHLY, CDR2 FYNNEI. CDR3 loop: CASRLDGTSYEQFF. CDR3 coding DNA: TGTGCCAGCAGGCTAGACGGGACTAGCTATGAGCAGTTCTTC.

This chain connects TRBV19 to TRBJ2-7; 11 bases line up with TRBD2. This CDR3 has 16 amino acids. J was trimmed by 3 bases and V by 3 bases; bases with no gene match: 7. Germline V gene data show CDR1 as LNHDA and CDR2 as SQIVND (reference sequence). CDR3 sequence (DNA): TGTGCCAGTAGTATCCGCCTAGCGGGAGGAGGCTACGAGCAGTACTTC. Translating it yields CASSIRLAGGGYEQYF.

The chain is built from TRBV5-4 and TRBJ2-3; D is unclear. This CDR3 region has 13 residues. The germline CDR1 and CDR2 sequences are SGHNT and YYREEE (reference sequence). The V end was cut by 7 bases, the J end by 3 bases, with 12 bases between. The CDR3 reads CASSPGGTDTQYF. DNA for the CDR3: TGTGCCAGCTCCCCTGGCGGTACAGATACGCAGTATTTT. Using reference TRBV5-4 and TRBJ2-3 for the parts outside the CDR3, the full variable domain is ETGVTQSPTHLIKTRGQQVTLRCSSQSGHNTVSWYQQALGQGPQFIFQYYREEENGRGNFPPRFSGLQFPNYSSELNVNALELDDSALYLCASSPGGTDTQYFGPGTRLTVL.

The V call is TRBV7-6, the J call TRBJ1-3; 7 positions match TRBD1. V lost 2 bases to trimming and J lost 4 bases; unmatched junction nucleotides: 5. The CDR3 is 15 residues long. Germline CDR1 SGHVS, CDR2 FNYEAQ. The CDR3 here is CASSLFRGVGNTIYF. The CDR3 bases are TGTGCCAGCAGCTTATTCAGGGGGGTAGGAAACACCATATATTTT.

The chain is built from TRBV27 and TRBJ1-5; maybe TRBD1 (5 bases). The V gene's germline CDR1 is MNHEY and CDR2 SMNVEV (reference sequence). Trimming cost V 2 bases and J 0 bases, with 14 bases left between them. There are 17 residues in the CDR3. The DNA for the CDR3 is TGTGCCAGCAGTTTACGGTACTCAGGGCATAGCAATCAGCCCCAGCATTTT. Translating it yields CASSLRYSGHSNQPQHF.

The V and J genes are TRBV4-3 and TRBJ2-1; 8 bases fit TRBD1. This CDR3 is built from 17 residues. Germline lookup yields CDR1 LGHNA and CDR2 YSLEER. V lost 4 bases to trimming and J lost 7 bases; unmatched junction nucleotides: 15. CDR3 amino acids: CASSRQLTGTGNNEQFF. The CDR3 DNA reads as TGCGCCAGCAGCCGGCAATTGACCGGGACAGGTAATAATGAGCAGTTCTTC.